The rows below give T cell receptor beta chains drawn from one sample of a study of blood T cell repertoires in COVID-19. Generated by immunoSEQ multiplex PCR, the TCRdb table keeps only in-frame clones and is missing some. The table has more than 95,000 clones, around four fifths seen once. The specimen sequenced was peripheral blood. These receptors came from a man aged 55 to 70 with acute or convalescent COVID-19. Both conserved end residues are part of each CDR3. Fields, in order: clone size, D gene, V gene, J gene, CDR3 DNA, CDR3 protein. The D gene is left open where the match is weak. For some rows the clone size is stated as once, few or many, or as a class when expanded; others skip it.

size: -
D: -
V: TRBV19
J: TRBJ1-2
DNA: TGTGCCAGTACCCCGAATAAGAGATCTAACTATGGCTACACCTTC
CDR3: CASTPNKRSNYGYTF

size: -
D: TRBD1
V: TRBV5-1
J: TRBJ1-4
DNA: TGCGCCAGCAGCTTGGAAGGTTGGGACAGCACCCCAAAACTGTTTTTT
CDR3: CASSLEGWDSTPKLFF

size: -
D: -
V: TRBV20-1
J: TRBJ1-1
DNA: TGCAGTGCTAGACGGAACACTGAAGCTTTCTTT
CDR3: CSARRNTEAFF

size: -
D: TRBD2
V: TRBV11-3
J: TRBJ2-1
DNA: TGTGCCAGCAGCTCCCGGACTAGCGGGAGAGGGAGGTCCTACAATGAGCAGTTCTTC
CDR3: CASSSRTSGRGRSYNEQFF

size: -
D: TRBD1
V: TRBV11-1
J: TRBJ2-3
DNA: TGTGCCAGCAGTTCATATGGGGGACAGAGCACAGATACGCAGTATTTT
CDR3: CASSSYGGQSTDTQYF

size: -
D: -
V: TRBV12-3/TRBV12-4
J: TRBJ1-1
DNA: TGTGCCAGCAGTTTAGGTCGGAACACTGAAGCTTTCTTT
CDR3: CASSLGRNTEAFF

size: -
D: TRBD1
V: TRBV5-4
J: TRBJ2-5
DNA: TGTGCCAGCAGCTTTCTGGGACAGGGGCAAGAGACCCAGTACTTC
CDR3: CASSFLGQGQETQYF

size: -
D: TRBD1
V: TRBV28
J: TRBJ2-1
DNA: TGTGCCAGCAGAGCCGGGACAGGGGGCCGGGGAAATGAGCAGTTCTTC
CDR3: CASRAGTGGRGNEQFF

size: -
D: TRBD2
V: TRBV5-1
J: TRBJ2-4
DNA: TGCGCCAGCAGCTGGGGGGGCGAACTAGCGGGAGGGCCGGGTGACATTCAGTACTTC
CDR3: CASSWGGELAGGPGDIQYF

size: -
D: TRBD1
V: TRBV7-8
J: TRBJ1-2
DNA: TGTGCCAGCAGGCGTAGCACAGGGGTCTCTAACCCCTATGGCTACACCTTC
CDR3: CASRRSTGVSNPYGYTF

size: -
D: -
V: TRBV5-6
J: TRBJ2-2
DNA: TGTGCCAGCAGCTATAGCGGTGGCGGGGAGCTGTTTTTT
CDR3: CASSYSGGGELFF

size: -
D: -
V: TRBV4-2
J: TRBJ2-5
DNA: TGTGCCAGCAGCCAAGAGGGGGCCGGAGAGACCCAGTACTTC
CDR3: CASSQEGAGETQYF

size: -
D: TRBD2
V: TRBV6-5
J: TRBJ2-1
DNA: TGTGCCAGCAGCCGGGGGGGACAACTCTACAATGAGCAGTTCTTC
CDR3: CASSRGGQLYNEQFF

size: -
D: -
V: TRBV6-5
J: TRBJ1-6
DNA: TGTGCCAGCACCCAAGGAGGTAATTCACCCCTCCACTTT
CDR3: CASTQGGNSPLHF

size: -
D: -
V: TRBV5-1
J: TRBJ1-3
DNA: TGCGCCAGCAGCCAGAACACCAGTCCCGGAAACACCATATATTTT
CDR3: CASSQNTSPGNTIYF

size: few
D: TRBD1
V: TRBV11-2
J: TRBJ2-7
DNA: TGTGCCAGCAGTCGTAATCTCCTAACCAGGGACAGGGCGTCTTACGAGCAGTACTTC
CDR3: CASSRNLLTRDRASYEQYF

size: once
D: -
V: TRBV7-2
J: TRBJ1-1
DNA: TGTGCCAGCAGCTTACGGAGGAACACTGAAGCTTTCTTT
CDR3: CASSLRRNTEAFF

size: few
D: TRBD2
V: TRBV9
J: TRBJ2-1
DNA: TGTGCCAGCAGCGTAACGGGAGGGCCGGGAAATGAGCAGTTCTTC
CDR3: CASSVTGGPGNEQFF

size: -
D: TRBD2
V: TRBV5-1
J: TRBJ2-2
DNA: TGCGCCAGCAGCTTGGAGGCAGCGGGGGGCGGGGAGCTGTTTTTT
CDR3: CASSLEAAGGGELFF

size: once
D: TRBD1
V: TRBV6-5
J: TRBJ1-2
DNA: TGTGCCAGCAGTCAACAGGGGTCGTACTATGGCTACACCTTC
CDR3: CASSQQGSYYGYTF

size: once
D: -
V: TRBV12-3/TRBV12-4
J: TRBJ1-5
DNA: TGTGCCAGCAGTTTAGACAGAGATCAGCCCCAGCATTTT
CDR3: CASSLDRDQPQHF

size: -
D: -
V: TRBV5-1
J: TRBJ2-7
DNA: TGCGCCAGCAGCTTGGCCCAGGGAGGCGAGCAGTACTTC
CDR3: CASSLAQGGEQYF

size: -
D: TRBD1
V: TRBV10-3
J: TRBJ1-1
DNA: TGTGCCATCAGTGAGTCGGAGCAGGGGGGTCGCACTGAAGCTTTCTTT
CDR3: CAISESEQGGRTEAFF

size: -
D: TRBD1
V: TRBV11-2
J: TRBJ2-1
DNA: TGTGCCAGCAGCTTAGAGGGACAGGCGGGCTACAATGAGCAGTTCTTC
CDR3: CASSLEGQAGYNEQFF

size: few
D: -
V: TRBV7-8
J: TRBJ1-2
DNA: TGTGCCAGCGGGACGAGGGAAGGAGGGGGCTACACCTTC
CDR3: CASGTREGGGYTF

size: -
D: -
V: TRBV5-8
J: TRBJ2-5
DNA: TGTGCCAGCAAGGACAGACTACGCGAGACCCAGTACTTC
CDR3: CASKDRLRETQYF

size: -
D: -
V: TRBV19
J: TRBJ1-5
DNA: TGTGCCAGTAGCGTAGCGGGGAATCAGCCCCAGCATTTT
CDR3: CASSVAGNQPQHF

size: few
D: -
V: TRBV29-1
J: TRBJ2-7
DNA: TGCAGCGTGACACAGGGTCCCCCCTACGAGCAGTACTTC
CDR3: CSVTQGPPYEQYF

size: once
D: TRBD1
V: TRBV5-1
J: TRBJ2-4
DNA: TGCGCCAGCAGCTTGGGGGACAGAGTAAACATTCAGTACTTC
CDR3: CASSLGDRVNIQYF

size: -
D: TRBD2
V: TRBV2
J: TRBJ2-5
DNA: TGTGCCAGCAGTCAGGGACTAGCGGGAGTTGAAGAGACCCAGTACTTC
CDR3: CASSQGLAGVEETQYF

size: -
D: -
V: TRBV27
J: TRBJ2-1
DNA: TGTGCCAGCAGTTTCAGGTATAGTGAGCAGTTCTTC
CDR3: CASSFRYSEQFF

size: -
D: -
V: TRBV9
J: TRBJ1-2
DNA: TGTGCCAGCAGCGTAGCTGGGGGGGGTGGCTACACCTTC
CDR3: CASSVAGGGGYTF

size: -
D: TRBD2
V: TRBV14
J: TRBJ2-4
DNA: TGTGCCAGCAGCCAAGGACTAGCGGAAAACATTCAGTACTTC
CDR3: CASSQGLAENIQYF

size: -
D: TRBD2
V: TRBV7-7
J: TRBJ2-2
DNA: TGTGCTAGCAGCGCCTGGGGGGGGAACACCGGGGAGCTGTTTTTT
CDR3: CASSAWGGNTGELFF

size: -
D: TRBD1
V: TRBV5-8
J: TRBJ1-1
DNA: TGTGCCAGCAGCTTGGGACCGTCCCGGGACAGGTTTAACACTGAAGCTTTCTTT
CDR3: CASSLGPSRDRFNTEAFF

size: -
D: TRBD1
V: TRBV3-1/TRBV3-2
J: TRBJ1-6
DNA: TGTGCCAGCAGCCGGGGACAGGATAATTCACCCCTCCACTTT
CDR3: CASSRGQDNSPLHF

size: -
D: TRBD2
V: TRBV11-3
J: TRBJ2-1
DNA: TGTGCCAGCAGCCGGGAGGGGCATAATGAGCAGTTCTTC
CDR3: CASSREGHNEQFF

size: -
D: TRBD1
V: TRBV3-1/TRBV3-2
J: TRBJ1-2
DNA: TGTGCCAGCAGCCCCGGGACAGGGGGATCAAGTTTC
CDR3: CASSPGTGGSSF

size: -
D: TRBD1
V: TRBV28
J: TRBJ2-7
DNA: TGTGCCAGCAGCCTTACAGGGGCGACCTACGAGCAGTACTTC
CDR3: CASSLTGATYEQYF

size: -
D: TRBD1
V: TRBV28
J: TRBJ1-3
DNA: TGTGCCAGCAGTTTATTGAGACAGGGTGAAAACACCATATATTTT
CDR3: CASSLLRQGENTIYF

size: -
D: -
V: TRBV5-1
J: TRBJ1-1
DNA: TGCGCCAGCAGCTTGCTAGGGAACACTGAAGCTTTCTTT
CDR3: CASSLLGNTEAFF

size: -
D: -
V: TRBV18
J: TRBJ1-1
DNA: TGTGCCAGCTCCCCCAGGGGTGTGACTGAAGCTTTCTTT
CDR3: CASSPRGVTEAFF

size: -
D: TRBD1
V: TRBV11-2
J: TRBJ2-7
DNA: TGTGCCAGCAGCGCAACAGGGGGCTTCTACGAGCAGTACTTC
CDR3: CASSATGGFYEQYF

size: -
D: TRBD1
V: TRBV29-1
J: TRBJ2-3
DNA: TGCAGCGGGGGACAGGGGGCCACAGATACGCAGTATTTT
CDR3: CSGGQGATDTQYF

size: -
D: -
V: TRBV7-6
J: TRBJ2-5
DNA: TGTGCCAGCAGCTTAGTGAACTCGTTGGAGACCCAGTACTTC
CDR3: CASSLVNSLETQYF

size: -
D: TRBD1
V: TRBV18
J: TRBJ1-4
DNA: TGTGCCAGCTCACCGCAGGGGGCGCGGGGTGAAAAACTGTTTTTT
CDR3: CASSPQGARGEKLFF

size: -
D: -
V: TRBV10-3
J: TRBJ1-6
DNA: TGTGCCATCAGTGAGTCGACAAGCTATAATTCACCCCTCCACTTT
CDR3: CAISESTSYNSPLHF

size: -
D: TRBD1
V: TRBV12-3/TRBV12-4
J: TRBJ1-2
DNA: TGTGCCAGCAGCTCGGGACAGCCCCTGGGCTACACCTTC
CDR3: CASSSGQPLGYTF

size: -
D: TRBD2
V: TRBV7-2
J: TRBJ2-3
DNA: TGTGCCAGCAGCTTAGAGGGAGGGCAGGCTAGCACAGATACGCAGTATTTT
CDR3: CASSLEGGQASTDTQYF

size: -
D: TRBD2
V: TRBV27
J: TRBJ2-1
DNA: TGTGCCAGCAGGGGCTCCACTAGCGGGAGGTGGGGTGAGCAGTTCTTC
CDR3: CASRGSTSGRWGEQFF